The 7 T cell receptor beta chains reported below all come from one sample, sequenced in a study of cytomegalovirus exposure and HLA in healthy donors. 13 Jbeta primers and 60 Vbeta primers were used for the PCR. Clones were read by immunoSEQ multiplex PCR, and TCRdb kept only the in-frame ones, dropping some. The sample holds some 150,000 clones, around 88% seen once. Sequenced input: PBMCs. Receptors were obtained from a young woman in good health and CMV-seronegative.

This clone came up a few times. The CDR3 sequence: CASSIYPGEAFF. Here the CDR3 DNA reads TGTGCCAGTAGTATCTACCCCGGTGAAGCTTTCTTT. V gene TRBV19 combines with J gene TRBJ1-1; unclear D gene. The CDR3 spans 12 residues. The V gene's germline CDR1 is LNHDA and CDR2 SQIVND (reference sequence). The V gene lost 3 bases and the J gene lost 7 bases, with 9 bases spanning the gap.

This clone occurred a few times. The chain links TRBV29-1 to TRBJ2-7; no definite D call. The CDR3 consists of 10 residues. The V end was cut by 6 bases, the J end by 4 bases, with 7 bases between. Germline loops: CDR1 SQVTM, CDR2 ANQGSEA. The CDR3 DNA reads as TGCAGCGTCCTCGAGTACGAGCAGTACTTC. Translation: CSVLEYEQYF.

V is TRBV27 and J is TRBJ1-5; possible D gene TRBD1, 5 bases. The CDR3 has 17 residues. V was cut by 0 bases and J by 0 bases, with 12 bases left in between. The germline V gene has CDR1 MNHEY and CDR2 SMNVEV (reference sequence). The CDR3 protein is CASSLSGRLYSNQPQHF. DNA for the CDR3: TGTGCCAGCAGTTTATCGGGGCGGCTATATAGCAATCAGCCCCAGCATTTT.

The chain uses TRBV5-4 and TRBJ2-7, with 8 bases identical to TRBD2. V dropped 4 bases and J dropped 7; count of bases not matched to a gene: 19. Per the germline V gene, CDR1 is SGHNT and CDR2 is YYREEE (reference sequence). The CDR3 runs 17 residues. CDR3 DNA: TGTGCCAGCAGCCAGGCCTCCTCTAAGCGGGGGTTTAGGGAGCAGTACTTC. Protein: CASSQASSKRGFREQYF.

The table lists this clone with a count of one. This chain uses TRBV5-1 with TRBJ2-3, with 12 bases identical to TRBD2. Looked up from germline, CDR1 is SGHRS and CDR2 is YFSETQ. Trimming at V came to 4 bases and at J to 0 bases, leaving 3 bases not matched to a gene. The CDR3 is 16 amino acids. This CDR3 reads CASSGGLAGSTDTQYF. In DNA form, the CDR3 reads TGCGCCAGCAGCGGTGGACTAGCGGGAAGCACAGATACGCAGTATTTT.

This clone is a singleton in its sample. The genes are TRBV29-1 and TRBJ2-5; D is possibly TRBD2 (6 bases). The V and J ends lost 0 bases and 2 bases respectively, with 10 bases between them. Germline assignment: CDR1 SQVTM and CDR2 ANQGSEA. The CDR3 sequence is 14 residues long. The CDR3 coding sequence is TGCAGCGTTGAAGAATTGCGGGGACAAGAGACCCAGTACTTC. Encoded protein: CSVEELRGQETQYF.

This clone was observed a few times. The genes are TRBV6-6 and TRBJ2-2, with a possible D match to TRBD2 (7 bases). Trimming stripped 6 bases from V and 7 bases from J, with 18 bases between. The CDR3 is 15 amino acids. Germline loops: CDR1 MNHNY, CDR2 SVGAGI (reference sequence). CDR3 residues: CASSPVGGGDGELFF. CDR3 bases: TGTGCCAGCAGCCCCGTGGGAGGGGGGGACGGGGAGCTGTTTTTT.